These 18 T cell receptor beta chains were sequenced from one sample in a study of control samples from healthy donors and cancer patients. The data were produced by immunoSEQ multiplex PCR, yet TCRdb's version contains in-frame clones alone and is incomplete. The sample includes approximately 180,000 clones, approximately 94% seen only once; the top ten take 1.3%. Sequencing used blood. All receptors derive from a woman younger than 30 in good health.

The rearrangement uses TRBV5-1 and TRBJ1-2; 7 bases align to TRBD1. CDR1 is SGHRS and CDR2 is YFSETQ in the germline V gene. This CDR3 has 14 residues. V lost 3 bases to trimming and J lost 4 bases; unmatched junction nucleotides: 6. DNA of the CDR3: TGCGCCAGCAGCTCGCAGGGGGGGATCTATGGCTACACCTTC. This encodes CASSSQGGIYGYTF.

This sequence joins TRBV6-5 and TRBJ1-3; D is uncertain. Germline CDR1 and CDR2: MNHEY and SVGAGI. Trimming stripped 4 bases from V and 2 bases from J, with 9 bases between. The CDR3 consists of 14 residues. This chain's CDR3 is CASSSGPPGNTIYF. In nucleotides, the CDR3 is TGTGCCAGCAGTTCTGGGCCCCCTGGAAACACCATATATTTT.

V is TRBV24-1 and J is TRBJ2-1; D is undetermined. Trimming removed 3 bases at V and 7 bases at J, with 9 bases between. The CDR3 has 13 amino acids. CDR1 KGHDR and CDR2 SFDVKD come from the germline V gene. The CDR3 protein is CATSDVGSNEQFF. The CDR3 DNA reads TGTGCCACCAGTGATGTGGGAAGTAATGAGCAGTTCTTC.

This chain uses TRBV5-1 with TRBJ1-3; unclear D gene. Trimming shortened V by 2 bases and J by 2 bases, and 11 bases separated the two germline ends. The V gene's germline CDR1 is SGHRS and CDR2 YFSETQ. The CDR3 covers 15 residues. CDR3 residues: CASSFTYQAGNTIYF. The CDR3 DNA is TGCGCCAGCAGCTTTACATATCAGGCTGGAAACACCATATATTTT. Full variable domain (rest looked up from reference TRBV5-1 and TRBJ1-3): KAGVTQTPRYLIKTRGQQVTLSCSPISGHRSVSWYQQTPGQGLQFLFEYFSETQRNKGNFPGRFSGRQFSNSRSEMNVSTLELGDSALYLCASSFTYQAGNTIYFGEGSWLTVV.

CDR3 in amino acids: CASSDLDSQPQHF. In nucleotides, the CDR3 is TGTGCCAGCAGTGACCTGGACAGTCAGCCCCAGCATTTT. The V gene is TRBV6-1, the J gene TRBJ1-5; D is possibly TRBD1 (6 bases). Germline CDR1 and CDR2: MNHNS and SASEGT. V lost 3 bases to trimming and J lost 6 bases, with 9 bases between them. CDR3 size: 13 residues.

This chain connects TRBV10-3 to TRBJ1-1; a weak D match, TRBD1 (5 bases). V was clipped by 7 bases and J by 3 bases, with 15 bases between them. CDR1 is ENHRY, CDR2 SYGVKD, per germline. The CDR3 sequence is 14 residues long. This CDR3 is CAIKSRGLDTEAFF. The DNA of the CDR3 is TGTGCCATCAAAAGCCGGGGCCTGGACACTGAAGCTTTCTTT.

The chain employs TRBV5-4 and TRBJ2-4; D remains ambiguous. The CDR3 is 15 residues long. Germline values: CDR1 SGHNT, CDR2 YYREEE (reference sequence). V was trimmed by 7 bases and J by 0 bases, leaving 14 bases between them. In nucleotides, the CDR3 is TGTGCCAGCCGACATGGTGGGCTAGCCAAAAACATTCAGTACTTC. Translation gives CASRHGGLAKNIQYF.

The chain carries TRBV28 and TRBJ1-5; D uncertain. Germline V gene data show CDR1 as MDHEN and CDR2 as SYDVKM. The CDR3 totals 13 residues. Trimming removed 0 bases from V and 7 bases from J, with 7 bases in between. The CDR3 is CASSLWSGQPQHF. CDR3 DNA: TGTGCCAGCAGTTTATGGTCTGGGCAGCCCCAGCATTTT.

This chain joins TRBV7-2 and TRBJ1-1, with 9 bases fitting TRBD1. The V gene end was trimmed by 5 bases and the J gene end by 6 bases; junction bases not matched to a gene: 4. CDR1 and CDR2 (germline): SGHTA, FQGNSA. The CDR3 extends over 13 amino acids. CDR3 amino acids: CASSPGTGPEAFF. The CDR3 DNA follows: TGTGCCAGCAGCCCCGGGACAGGGCCTGAAGCTTTCTTT.

The rearrangement uses TRBV2 and TRBJ2-1; no definite D call. The germline gives CDR1 SNHLY, CDR2 FYNNEI. This CDR3 is 12 amino acids long. Trimming removed 11 bases from V and 0 bases from J, with 8 bases in between. The CDR3 here is CAVRDSYNEQFF. CDR3 DNA: TGTGCCGTACGAGACTCCTACAATGAGCAGTTCTTC. Using reference TRBV2 and TRBJ2-1 for the parts outside the CDR3, the full variable domain is EPEVTQTPSHQVTQMGQEVILRCVPISNHLYFYWYRQILGQKVEFLVSFYNNEISEKSEIFDDQFSVERPDGSNFTLKIRSTKLEDSAMYFCAVRDSYNEQFFGPGTRLTVL.

The gene calls are TRBV13 and TRBJ1-1; 7 nucleotides align to TRBD1. Trimming cost V 1 base and J 4 bases; bases outside gene matches: 6. This CDR3 is 15 amino acids long. CDR1 PRHDT and CDR2 FYEKMQ come from the germline V gene (reference sequence). CDR3 sequence reads: CASSLAISGGTEAFF. CDR3 nucleotides: TGTGCCAGCAGCTTAGCTATCTCAGGGGGCACTGAAGCTTTCTTT. Full variable domain (missing parts from reference TRBV13 and TRBJ1-1): AAGVIQSPRHLIKEKRETATLKCYPIPRHDTVYWYQQGPGQDPQFLISFYEKMQSDKGSIPDRFSAQQFSDYHSELNMSSLELGDSALYFCASSLAISGGTEAFFGQGTRLTVV.

V usage is TRBV6-2 or TRBV6-3 and J usage is TRBJ2-6, with D possibly being TRBD1 or TRBD2 (5 bases each). The CDR3 is made up of 17 amino acids. V was trimmed by 4 bases and J by 0 bases, leaving 13 bases between them. Germline V gene lookup returns CDR1 MNHEY and CDR2 SVGEGT. CDR3 nucleotides: TGTGCCAGCAGTTTCGTGGGGGAAGGCTCTGGGGCCAACGTCCTGACTTTC. Translating gives CASSFVGEGSGANVLTF.

The chain couples TRBV5-4 to TRBJ1-1; D remains unclear. This CDR3 comprises 14 residues. The V gene lost 3 bases and the J gene lost 1 base, with 10 bases spanning the gap. Germline CDR1 is SGHNT and CDR2 is YYREEE (reference sequence). CDR3 in DNA: TGTGCCAGCAGCTACTATAAGGGGAACACTGAAGCTTTCTTT. It codes for CASSYYKGNTEAFF.

V gene TRBV7-9 combines with J gene TRBJ1-5; D is uncertain. V was clipped by 1 base and J by 9 bases, with 16 bases between them. The CDR3 is 15 residues long. Germline V lookup: CDR1 SEHNR, CDR2 FQNEAQ (reference sequence). The DNA for the CDR3 is TGTGCCAGCAGCTTAGAGGGCACCGGGATTGGGCCCCAGCATTTT. Protein: CASSLEGTGIGPQHF.

The chain links TRBV6-5 to TRBJ1-2, with a tentative D call TRBD1 (5 bases). CDR1 is MNHEY, CDR2 SVGAGI, per germline. CDR3 length: 14 amino acids. The V end was cut by 6 bases, the J end by 2 bases, with 13 bases between. CDR3: CASSLATGNYGYTF. CDR3 bases: TGTGCCAGCAGCCTCGCTACAGGAAACTATGGCTACACCTTC.

The V and J genes are TRBV5-1 and TRBJ1-5; D is possibly TRBD1 (6 bases). Per the germline V gene, CDR1 is SGHRS and CDR2 is YFSETQ. The length of the CDR3 is 13 residues. V was trimmed by 4 bases and J by 3 bases, leaving 8 bases between them. The DNA of the CDR3 is TGCGCCAGCAGCCGGGACACCAATCAGCCCCAGCATTTT. It translates to CASSRDTNQPQHF.

The V and J genes are TRBV18 and TRBJ1-3; 8 positions agree with TRBD1. CDR3 length equals 15 residues. V was clipped by 4 bases and J by 1 base; unmatched bases: 3. Germline assignment: CDR1 KGHSH and CDR2 LQKENI. This CDR3 is CASSLGTGSGNTIYF. CDR3 in DNA: TGTGCCAGCTCACTGGGGACAGGTTCTGGAAACACCATATATTTT.

The CDR3, as DNA: TGTGCCAGCAGTGGAGGGCTTCGGTATGGCTACACCTTC. It codes for CASSGGLRYGYTF. V gene TRBV2 combines with J gene TRBJ1-2; D remains ambiguous. The CDR3 covers 13 residues. CDR1 SNHLY and CDR2 FYNNEI come from the germline V gene. Trimming removed 4 bases from V and 5 bases from J, with 11 bases in between.